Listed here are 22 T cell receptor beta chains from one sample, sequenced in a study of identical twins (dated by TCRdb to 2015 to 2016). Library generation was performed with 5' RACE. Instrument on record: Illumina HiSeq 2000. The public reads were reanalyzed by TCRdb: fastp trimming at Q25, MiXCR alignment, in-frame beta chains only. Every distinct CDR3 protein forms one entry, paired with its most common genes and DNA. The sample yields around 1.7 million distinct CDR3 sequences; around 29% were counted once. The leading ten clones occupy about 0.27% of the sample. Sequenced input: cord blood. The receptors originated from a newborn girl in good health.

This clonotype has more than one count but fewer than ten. CDR3 residues: CSARVGAPDTQYF. Here the CDR3 DNA reads TGCAGTGCTAGAGTTGGGGCCCCGGATACGCAGTATTTT. The chain uses TRBV20-1 and TRBJ2-3, with a weak D call TRBD1 (5 bases). Deletions cut 1 base from V and 6 bases from J, with 11 bases between. In germline, CDR1 is DFQATT, CDR2 SNEGSKA (reference sequence). The CDR3 sequence is 13 residues long.

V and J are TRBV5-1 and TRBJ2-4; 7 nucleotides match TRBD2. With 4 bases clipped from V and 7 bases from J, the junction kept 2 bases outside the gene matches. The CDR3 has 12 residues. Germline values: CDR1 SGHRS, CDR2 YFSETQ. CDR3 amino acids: CASSGEGNIQYF. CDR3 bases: TGCGCCAGCAGCGGGGAGGGGAACATTCAGTACTTC.

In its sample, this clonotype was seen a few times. The CDR3 DNA is TGTGCCACCAGCAGAGAAGCGTGGGACAGTCATAATTCACCCCTCCACTTT. Its translation is CATSREAWDSHNSPLHF. The chain recombines TRBV15 with TRBJ1-6; 7 nucleotides agree with TRBD1. This CDR3 spans 17 amino acids. CDR1 and CDR2 from the germline V gene are LNHNV and YYDKDF (reference sequence). With 0 bases clipped from V and 5 bases from J, the junction kept 7 bases outside the gene matches.

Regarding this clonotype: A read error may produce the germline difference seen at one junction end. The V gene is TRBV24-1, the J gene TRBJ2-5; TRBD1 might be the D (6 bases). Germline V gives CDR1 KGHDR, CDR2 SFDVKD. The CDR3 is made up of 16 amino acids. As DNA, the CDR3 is TGTGCCGCCAGTGACCCCCCCGGGACACTCCAAGAGACCCAGTACTTC. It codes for CAASDPPGTLQETQYF.

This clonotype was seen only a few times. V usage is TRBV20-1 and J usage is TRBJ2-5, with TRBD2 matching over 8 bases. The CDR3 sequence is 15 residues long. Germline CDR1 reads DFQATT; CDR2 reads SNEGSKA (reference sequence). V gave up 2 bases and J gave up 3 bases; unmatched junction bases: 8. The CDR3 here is CSARILGREEETQYF. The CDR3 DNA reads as TGCAGTGCTAGAATTTTAGGGCGGGAGGAAGAGACCCAGTACTTC.

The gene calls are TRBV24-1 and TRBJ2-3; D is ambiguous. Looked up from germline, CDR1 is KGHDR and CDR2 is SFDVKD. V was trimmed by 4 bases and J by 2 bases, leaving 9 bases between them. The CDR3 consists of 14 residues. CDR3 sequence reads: CATSDSKITDTQYF. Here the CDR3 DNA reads TGTGCCACCAGTGACTCTAAAATCACAGATACGCAGTATTTT.

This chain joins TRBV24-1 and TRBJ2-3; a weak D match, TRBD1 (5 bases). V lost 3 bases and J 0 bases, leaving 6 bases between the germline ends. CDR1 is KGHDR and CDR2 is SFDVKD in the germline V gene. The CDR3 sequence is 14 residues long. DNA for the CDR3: TGTGCCACCAGTGATGGGGCCAGCACAGATACGCAGTATTTT. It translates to CATSDGASTDTQYF.

CDR3 nucleotides: TGTGCCAGCAGCCCAAGCGCCCCAGGACTTAGCAATCAGCCCCAGCATTTT. It codes for CASSPSAPGLSNQPQHF. This chain connects TRBV11-2 to TRBJ1-5; D not certain. Per germline, CDR1 SGHAT and CDR2 FQNNGV. The CDR3 is made up of 17 amino acids. V lost 5 bases, J lost 0 bases, and 17 bases lay in between.

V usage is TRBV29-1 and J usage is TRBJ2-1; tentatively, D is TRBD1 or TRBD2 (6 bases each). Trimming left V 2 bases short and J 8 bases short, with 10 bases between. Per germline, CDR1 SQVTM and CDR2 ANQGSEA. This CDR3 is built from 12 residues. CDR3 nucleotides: TGCAGCGTTGAAAAGGGGGGCGATGAGCAGTTCTTC. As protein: CSVEKGGDEQFF.

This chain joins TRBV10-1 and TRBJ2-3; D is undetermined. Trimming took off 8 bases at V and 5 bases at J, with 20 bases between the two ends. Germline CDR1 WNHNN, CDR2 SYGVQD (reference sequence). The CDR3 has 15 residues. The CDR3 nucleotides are TGCGCCAGCGGCCCCGGCAGCTACTGGGGAGATACGCAGTATTTT. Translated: CASGPGSYWGDTQYF.

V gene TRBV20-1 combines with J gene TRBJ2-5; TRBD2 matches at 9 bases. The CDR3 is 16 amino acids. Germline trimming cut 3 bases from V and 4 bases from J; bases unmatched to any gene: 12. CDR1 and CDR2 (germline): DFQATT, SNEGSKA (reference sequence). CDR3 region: CSASFWREGLVETQYF. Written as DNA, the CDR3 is TGCAGTGCTAGTTTTTGGCGGGAGGGCCTGGTAGAGACCCAGTACTTC.

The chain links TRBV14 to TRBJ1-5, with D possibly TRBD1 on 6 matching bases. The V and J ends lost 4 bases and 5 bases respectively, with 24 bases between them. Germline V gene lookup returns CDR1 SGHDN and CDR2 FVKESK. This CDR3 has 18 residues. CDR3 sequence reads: CASSPWDPGHLRHQPQHF. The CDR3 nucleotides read TGTGCCAGCAGCCCATGGGATCCGGGACACCTACGGCATCAGCCCCAGCATTTT. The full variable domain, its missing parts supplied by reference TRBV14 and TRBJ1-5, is EAGVTQFPSHSVIEKGQTVTLRCDPISGHDNLYWYRRVMGKEIKFLLHFVKESKQDESGMPNNRFLAERTGGTYSTLKVQPAELEDSGVYFCASSPWDPGHLRHQPQHFGDGTRLSIL.

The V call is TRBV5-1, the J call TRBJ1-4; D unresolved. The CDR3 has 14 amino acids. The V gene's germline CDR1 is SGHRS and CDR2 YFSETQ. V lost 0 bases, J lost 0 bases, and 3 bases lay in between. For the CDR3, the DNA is TGCGCCAGCAGCTTGGAGCCAACTAATGAAAAACTGTTTTTT. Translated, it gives CASSLEPTNEKLFF.

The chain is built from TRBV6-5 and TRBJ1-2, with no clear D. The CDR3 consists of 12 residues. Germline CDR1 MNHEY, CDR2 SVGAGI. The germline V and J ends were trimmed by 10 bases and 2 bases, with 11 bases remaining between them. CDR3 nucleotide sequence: TGTGCCACTTCTAGGGAGAACTATGGCTACACCTTC. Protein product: CATSRENYGYTF.

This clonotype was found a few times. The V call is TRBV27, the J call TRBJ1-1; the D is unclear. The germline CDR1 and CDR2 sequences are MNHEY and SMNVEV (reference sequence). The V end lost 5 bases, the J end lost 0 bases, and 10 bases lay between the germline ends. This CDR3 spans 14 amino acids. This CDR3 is CASSPGYVNTEAFF. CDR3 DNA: TGTGCCAGCAGTCCCGGTTATGTGAACACTGAAGCTTTCTTT.

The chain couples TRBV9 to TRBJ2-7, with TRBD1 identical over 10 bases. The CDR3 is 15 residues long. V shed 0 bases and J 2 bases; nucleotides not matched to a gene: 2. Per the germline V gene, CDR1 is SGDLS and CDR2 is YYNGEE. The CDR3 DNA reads TGTGCCAGCAGCGTAGAAGGGACAGGGGCCTACGAGCAGTACTTC. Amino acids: CASSVEGTGAYEQYF.

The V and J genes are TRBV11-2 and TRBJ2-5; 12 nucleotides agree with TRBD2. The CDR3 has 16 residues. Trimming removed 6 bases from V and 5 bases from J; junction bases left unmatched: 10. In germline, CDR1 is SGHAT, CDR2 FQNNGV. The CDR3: CASRMTSGGPGETQYF. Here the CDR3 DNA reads TGTGCCAGCAGGATGACTAGCGGGGGCCCGGGGGAGACCCAGTACTTC.

The CDR3 DNA reads as TGCAGCGTGGGGGACGGGAGCGCTAACTACGAGCAGTACTTC. Amino acids: CSVGDGSANYEQYF. This rearrangement joins TRBV29-1 to TRBJ2-7; D is possibly TRBD2 (6 bases). V shed 6 bases and J shed 3 bases, with 18 bases lying between them. In germline, CDR1 is SQVTM, CDR2 ANQGSEA. The CDR3 sequence is 14 residues long.

The CDR3 reads CARQGGGYTF. The CDR3 region has the DNA TGCGCCAGACAGGGAGGTGGCTACACCTTC. The V and J genes are TRBV5-1 and TRBJ1-2; tentative D call: TRBD1 (6 bases). Germline V gene sequence: CDR1 SGHRS, CDR2 YFSETQ. CDR3 size: 10 residues. Trimming took 8 bases from V and 7 from J, leaving 9 bases between them.

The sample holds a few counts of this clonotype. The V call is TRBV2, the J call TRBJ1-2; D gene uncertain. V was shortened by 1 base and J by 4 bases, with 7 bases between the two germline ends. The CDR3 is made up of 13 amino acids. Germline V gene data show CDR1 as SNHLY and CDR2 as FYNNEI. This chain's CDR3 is CASSEDSLYGYTF. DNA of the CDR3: TGTGCCAGCAGTGAAGATTCTCTCTATGGCTACACCTTC. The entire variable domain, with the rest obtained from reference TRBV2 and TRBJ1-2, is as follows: EPEVTQTPSHQVTQMGQEVILRCVPISNHLYFYWYRQILGQKVEFLVSFYNNEISEKSEIFDDQFSVERPDGSNFTLKIRSTKLEDSAMYFCASSEDSLYGYTFGSGTRLTVV.

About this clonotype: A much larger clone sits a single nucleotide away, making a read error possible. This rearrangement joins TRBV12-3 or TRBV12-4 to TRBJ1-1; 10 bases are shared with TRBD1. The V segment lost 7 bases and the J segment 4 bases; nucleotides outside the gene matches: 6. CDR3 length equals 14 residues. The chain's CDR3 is CASTFGDRGTEAFF. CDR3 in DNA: TGTGCCAGCACTTTCGGGGACAGGGGCACTGAAGCTTTCTTT.

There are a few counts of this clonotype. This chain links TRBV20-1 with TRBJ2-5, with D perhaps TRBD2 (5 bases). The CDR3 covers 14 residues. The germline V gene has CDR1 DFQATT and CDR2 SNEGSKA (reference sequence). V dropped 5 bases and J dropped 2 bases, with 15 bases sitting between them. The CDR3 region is CSAVYSARQETQYF. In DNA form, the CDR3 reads TGCAGTGCTGTATATAGCGCCCGACAAGAGACCCAGTACTTC.